This T cell receptor beta chain was identified during a study of T cells after yellow fever vaccination. In making TCR cDNA, 5'RACE template switching added a universal primer site and UMIs to it. One entry per CDR3 protein results from TCRdb running MiXCR on the 5' RACE reads. The sample records more than 95,000 distinct CDR3 sequences, 6.5% to 9% being singletons. Study outcomes and limitations: Most primary-vaccination clones reappeared after the booster (around 95% CD4, around 88% CD8). There was a small share of clonotypes that showed up in both the CD4 and CD8 compartments.

Germline CDR1 and CDR2: SGHRS and YFSETQ. Deletions cut 0 bases from V and 6 bases from J, with 12 bases between. The CDR3 has 15 amino acids. This clonotype was seen ten or more times. What it binds is not known. The specimen was CD4+ T cells sorted from PBMCs, collected roughly seven weeks after the first yellow fever vaccination. This chain connects TRBV5-1 to TRBJ2-2; D possibly corresponds to TRBD2 (6 bases). This receptor was identified in a man between 18 and 35 years old who received the YFV17D yellow fever vaccine. CDR3: CASSLGGLGAGELFF. The CDR3 DNA reads as TGCGCCAGCAGCTTGGGGGGACTCGGAGCCGGGGAGCTGTTTTTT.